These 21 T cell receptor beta chains were sequenced from one sample in a study of post-analysis software for immune sequencing data. Overall study findings and caveats: Five or six TRBV segments, TRBV5-6, TRBV5-1 and TRBV20-1 among them, were found more frequent in patients than controls.

Unique molecular identifiers were present in the TCR beta cDNA libraries. MiXCR was run by TCRdb on the PCR reads, yielding one entry per CDR3 protein. Seen here are approximately 770,000 distinct CDR3 sequences, around 45% observed once, and the top ten hold roughly 4.9%. These receptors lack a known antigen. The sequencing input was blood. These receptors all stem from a girl between 5 and 17 years old with multiple sclerosis.

The chain joins TRBV9 to TRBJ2-2, with 8 bases identical to TRBD2. Looked up from germline, CDR1 is SGDLS and CDR2 is YYNGEE. CDR3 size: 14 residues. Germline trimming cut 3 bases from V and 8 bases from J; bases unmatched to any gene: 6. The CDR3 nucleotides are TGTGCCAGCAGCGGGACTAGCCCCACTGGGGAGCTGTTTTTT. This encodes CASSGTSPTGELFF. The full variable domain, in which reference TRBV9 and TRBJ2-2 provide the parts outside the CDR3, is DSGVTQTPKHLITATGQRVTLRCSPRSGDLSVYWYQQSLDQGLQFLIQYYNGEERAKGNILERFSAQQFPDLHSELNLSSLELGDSALYFCASSGTSPTGELFFGEGSRLTVL.

This clonotype was seen a handful of times. This chain joins TRBV4-2 and TRBJ2-7; possible D gene TRBD1, 5 bases. Deletions cut 6 bases from V and 5 bases from J, with 14 bases between. Germline CDR1 reads LGHNA; CDR2 reads YNFKEQ. This CDR3 spans 13 amino acids. The chain's CDR3 is CASSHEQGNEQYF. The CDR3 DNA reads as TGTGCCAGCAGTCACGAGCAGGGCAACGAGCAGTACTTC.

The chain has TRBV10-3 and TRBJ1-2, with D possibly TRBD1 on 5 matching bases. The CDR3 length is 16 residues. In germline, CDR1 is ENHRY, CDR2 SYGVKD. V was clipped by 8 bases and J by 4 bases, with 23 bases between them. Written as DNA, the CDR3 is TGTGCCATCTCCCCCGGGGTGGCAGGGAAGGCCTATGGCTACACCTTC. This encodes CAISPGVAGKAYGYTF.

The V call is TRBV11-2, the J call TRBJ1-2, with a possible D match to TRBD1 (6 bases). V dropped 5 bases and J dropped 3 bases, with 16 bases sitting between them. The length of the CDR3 is 15 residues. Per the germline V gene, CDR1 is SGHAT and CDR2 is FQNNGV. The DNA for the CDR3 is TGTGCCAGCAGCCCGAGGGGGACTGGTGACTATGGCTACACCTTC. Its translation: CASSPRGTGDYGYTF.

The sample holds one count of this clonotype. This sequence joins TRBV6-5 and TRBJ1-5, with D unclear. The V gene's germline CDR1 is MNHEY and CDR2 SVGAGI. Trimming took off 5 bases at V and 4 bases at J, with 9 bases between the two ends. There are 13 residues in the CDR3. In DNA, the CDR3 is TGTGCCAGCAGTCAACAGCAGAATCAGCCCCAGCATTTT. As protein: CASSQQQNQPQHF.

This clonotype has a handful of counts. The chain recombines TRBV10-3 with TRBJ2-1; maybe TRBD1 (6 bases). The CDR3 sequence is 16 residues long. Germline CDR1 and CDR2: ENHRY and SYGVKD. V lost 2 bases to trimming and J lost 2 bases, with 13 bases between them. The CDR3 is CAISERQGPPYNEQFF. The CDR3, as DNA: TGTGCCATCAGTGAGCGCCAGGGGCCCCCCTACAATGAGCAGTTCTTC.

This chain links TRBV5-1 with TRBJ1-1, with D possibly TRBD1 on 5 matching bases. CDR1 is SGHRS, CDR2 YFSETQ, per germline. The CDR3 runs to 16 residues. V was shortened by 0 bases and J by 1 base, with 13 bases between the two germline ends. The CDR3 here is CASSLGSGTANTEAFF. The CDR3 DNA reads as TGCGCCAGCAGCTTGGGATCGGGGACGGCGAACACTGAAGCTTTCTTT.

The table lists this clonotype with a few counts. The gene calls are TRBV7-9 and TRBJ2-7; tentatively, D is TRBD1 (5 bases). Deletions cut 4 bases from V and 5 bases from J, with 9 bases between. Germline V gene lookup returns CDR1 SEHNR and CDR2 FQNEAQ (reference sequence). The CDR3 sequence is 12 residues long. In DNA, the CDR3 is TGTGCCAGCAGCTCATGGGGCCACGAGCAGTACTTC. Translating it yields CASSSWGHEQYF.

This chain uses TRBV9 with TRBJ2-1; either TRBD1 or TRBD2 may fit D (6 bases each). The length of the CDR3 is 14 residues. Germline CDR1 SGDLS, CDR2 YYNGEE. V lost 3 bases and J lost 7, with 14 bases in between. This CDR3 is CASSEGGETNEQFF. The CDR3 DNA reads TGTGCCAGCAGCGAGGGGGGCGAGACGAATGAGCAGTTCTTC.

This chain connects TRBV19 to TRBJ1-2; perhaps TRBD1 as D (5 bases). Per the germline V gene, CDR1 is LNHDA and CDR2 is SQIVND (reference sequence). The V end was cut by 5 bases, the J end by 4 bases, with 8 bases between. There are 12 residues in the CDR3. CDR3 loop: CASSPQGYGYTF. CDR3 bases: TGTGCCAGTAGTCCCCAGGGCTATGGCTACACCTTC.

The chain has TRBV15 and TRBJ2-7; 8 bases are shared with TRBD2. The germline V gene encodes CDR1 LNHNV and CDR2 YYDKDF (reference sequence). Germline trimming cut 0 bases from V and 4 bases from J; bases unmatched to any gene: 5. This CDR3 contains 15 residues. In DNA form, the CDR3 reads TGTGCCACCAGCAGAGAGCCGGGAGGGGTTTACGAGCAGTACTTC. This codes for CATSREPGGVYEQYF.

The gene calls are TRBV24-1 and TRBJ2-4; D gene ambiguous. Germline-derived CDR1 and CDR2 are KGHDR and SFDVKD. The CDR3 runs 16 residues. Trimming pared 2 bases from V and 6 bases from J, leaving 16 bases between. CDR3 in amino acids: CATSDSDALGRNIQYF. The DNA of the CDR3 is TGTGCCACCAGTGATTCTGACGCCCTTGGCAGAAACATTCAGTACTTC.

The CDR3, as DNA: TGTGCCAGCAGCCAAGATCGGGGCTGGCGGGATACCTACAATGAGCAGTTCTTC. The encoded protein is CASSQDRGWRDTYNEQFF. The chain joins TRBV4-2 to TRBJ2-1; tentative D call: TRBD2 (6 bases). V shed 0 bases and J shed 2 bases, with 17 bases lying between them. There are 18 residues in the CDR3. Germline CDR1 and CDR2: LGHNA and YNFKEQ.

The chain recombines TRBV7-8 with TRBJ2-3; D is unresolved. The CDR3 length is 13 residues. Deletions cut 7 bases from V and 0 bases from J, with 8 bases between. CDR1 is SGHVS and CDR2 is FQNEAQ in the germline V gene. The CDR3 bases are TGTGCCAGCATCCCGGCTAGCACAGATACGCAGTATTTT. Encoded protein: CASIPASTDTQYF.

This clonotype was found a few times. Being one base from a much bigger clone, this may be a read error. This chain links TRBV10-3 with TRBJ2-5; no clear D. Trimming shortened V by 8 bases and J by 4 bases, and 8 bases separated the two germline ends. The CDR3 extends over 11 amino acids. Germline CDR1 ENHRY, CDR2 SYGVKD. CDR3 in amino acids: CAIGLGETQYF. The CDR3 nucleotides are TGTGCCATCGGTCTGGGAGAGACCCAGTACTTC.

The chain has TRBV7-6 and TRBJ2-1; 15 bases map to TRBD2. The CDR3 runs to 19 residues. Germline V gives CDR1 SGHVS, CDR2 FNYEAQ. V trimming: 4 bases; J trimming: 2 bases; junction bases outside the gene matches: 9. The DNA for the CDR3 is TGTGCCAGCAGCTCCCCCGGGACTAGCGGGAGGAGGACCTACAATGAGCAGTTCTTC. It yields the protein CASSSPGTSGRRTYNEQFF.

The V and J genes are TRBV6-1 and TRBJ2-1; D is undetermined. The CDR3 is 14 residues long. Trimming removed 4 bases at V and 5 bases at J, with 12 bases between. Germline V CDR1 and CDR2: MNHNS, SASEGT. The CDR3 sequence is CASSVFGFDNEQFF. In DNA, the CDR3 is TGTGCCAGCAGTGTTTTTGGATTTGACAATGAGCAGTTCTTC.

V and J are TRBV27 and TRBJ2-7, with 7 bases lining up with TRBD1. With V trimmed by 1 base and J by 3 bases, 6 bases remained unmatched. From germline, CDR1 is MNHEY and CDR2 SMNVEV (reference sequence). This CDR3 region has 15 residues. The CDR3 sequence: CASSLFQGDLYEQYF. The CDR3 region has the DNA TGTGCCAGCAGTTTATTTCAGGGGGATCTCTACGAGCAGTACTTC.

The chain carries TRBV28 and TRBJ2-1; a possible D gene is TRBD1 (6 bases). With 9 bases removed from V and 3 bases from J, the gap between germline ends came to 9 bases. CDR1 and CDR2 (germline): MDHEN, SYDVKM. The CDR3 is 12 amino acids. This CDR3 reads CASSRGYNEQFF. CDR3 in DNA: TGTGCCAGTAGCAGGGGCTACAATGAGCAGTTCTTC.

This rearrangement joins TRBV5-8 to TRBJ1-5; a possible D gene is TRBD1 (5 bases). Germline CDR1 reads SGHTS; CDR2 reads YDEGEE. V dropped 4 bases and J dropped 7 bases, with 15 bases sitting between them. The CDR3 has 14 amino acids. The CDR3 DNA is TGTGCCAGCAGCCCCCTCCGGGGGATCCAGCCCCAGCATTTT. Its protein is CASSPLRGIQPQHF. Together with reference TRBV5-8 and TRBJ1-5, the CDR3 gives the full variable domain: EAGVTQSPTHLIKTRGQQATLRCSPISGHTSVYWYQQALGLGLQFLLWYDEGEERNRGNFPPRFSGRQFPNYSSELNVNALELEDSALYLCASSPLRGIQPQHFGDGTRLSIL.

This rearrangement joins TRBV20-1 to TRBJ2-1; 8 bases line up with TRBD2. Germline CDR1 reads DFQATT; CDR2 reads SNEGSKA (reference sequence). V shed 1 base, J shed 8 bases, and the junction held 10 bases outside the gene matches. This CDR3 comprises 15 residues. CDR3 in DNA: TGCAGTGCTAGAGCGGGGGCTAGCGGGTCCTATGAGCAGTTCTTC. This codes for CSARAGASGSYEQFF.